The present T cell receptor beta chain was sequenced within a study of early T cells in non-severe SARS-CoV-2 infection (dated by TCRdb to about 2021). General notes on the study: Because TCR sequencing relied on bulk RNA taken from unsorted whole blood, pairing of alpha and beta chains was not possible. What the research found in general, with its limitations: VDJdb matching was skewed toward anti-spike CD8 responses and likely underestimated virus-specific expansions by missing private and CD4 specificities.

Libraries came from 5' RACE. The data were produced on a NextSeq 500. Unique molecular identifiers were attached to individual cDNA molecules in the TCR library protocol so that sequencing error and PCR bias could be corrected. Both TCR alpha and beta chains were sequenced, and tight co-correlation was observed between alpha and beta sequence abundances in each sample. The paper's processing steps were these. Decombinator V4 was used to annotate the V gene, J gene and CDR3 of the TCR sequences. TCRs were defined as expanded if a significant change between any two time points was detected under a Poisson model with p below 0.0001. TCR abundances were normalised to the total number of TCRs sequenced per sample and expressed as counts per million. TRAV1-2 paired with TRAJ12, TRAJ20 or TRAJ33 defined MAIT TCRs, while TRAV10 paired with TRAJ18 defined iNKT TCRs. VDJdb, accessed on 1 November 2021, was searched for TCRs annotated for CMV, EBV and SARS-CoV-2, and TCRs annotated for more than one antigen were excluded. TCRdb reran the public reads through fastp at Q25 and MiXCR, keeping productive beta chains. Each CDR3 protein appears once, grouped with its most common genes and DNA. TCRdb's processing, not the authors', yielded these V and J calls. The sample includes some 40,000 distinct CDR3 sequences, with 3.5% to 4% observed a single time. More than 8.5% of the sample belongs to the ten largest clones.

The study was a case-control design nested within a healthcare worker cohort in London, UK, with weekly nasopharyngeal swab PCR tests and blood sampling. Between 23 and 31 March 2020, the week of the UK lockdown, healthcare workers were enrolled and then followed up weekly for as long as 16 weeks. The junction shows trimming of 2 bases on V and 4 bases on J, plus 8 bases between the germline ends. The CDR3 spans 13 residues, from the cysteine through the phenylalanine. Here the CDR3 DNA is all that survives: 39 bases in frame from base 1. In this sample, this clonotype turned up many times. Its specific antigen is unknown. It has no much larger one-base neighbor in the sample; base qualities were not kept.

The sequence was obtained from an adult who was a healthcare worker with PCR-confirmed SARS-CoV-2 infection or an uninfected control (not recorded which). Sequenced: whole blood. In this chain, TRBV12-3 or TRBV12-4 is recombined with TRBJ1-2, and TRBD1 may be the D gene, going by 6 matching bases. The CDR3 protein is CASSLQDSYGYTF. The DNA sequence reads TGTGCCAGCAGTTTACAGGACAGCTATGGCTACACCTTC.